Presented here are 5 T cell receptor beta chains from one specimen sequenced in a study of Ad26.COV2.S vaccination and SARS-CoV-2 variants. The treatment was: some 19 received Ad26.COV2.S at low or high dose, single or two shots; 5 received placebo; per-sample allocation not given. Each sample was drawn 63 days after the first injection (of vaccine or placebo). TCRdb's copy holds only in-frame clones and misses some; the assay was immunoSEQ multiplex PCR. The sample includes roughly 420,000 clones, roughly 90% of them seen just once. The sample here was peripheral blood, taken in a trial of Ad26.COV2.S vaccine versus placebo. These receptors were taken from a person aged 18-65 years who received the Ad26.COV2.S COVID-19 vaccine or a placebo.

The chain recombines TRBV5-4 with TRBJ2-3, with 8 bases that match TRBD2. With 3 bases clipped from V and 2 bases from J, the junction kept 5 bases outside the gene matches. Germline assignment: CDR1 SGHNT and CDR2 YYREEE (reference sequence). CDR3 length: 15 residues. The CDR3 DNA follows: TGTGCCAGCAGCTCTAAGCGGGGGAACACAGATACGCAGTATTTT. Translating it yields CASSSKRGNTDTQYF.

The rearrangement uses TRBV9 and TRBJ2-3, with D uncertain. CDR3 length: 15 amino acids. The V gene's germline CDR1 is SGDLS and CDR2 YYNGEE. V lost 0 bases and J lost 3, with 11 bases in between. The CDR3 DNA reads TGTGCCAGCAGCGTAGCAGCCCTCGGAACAGATACGCAGTATTTT. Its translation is CASSVAALGTDTQYF.

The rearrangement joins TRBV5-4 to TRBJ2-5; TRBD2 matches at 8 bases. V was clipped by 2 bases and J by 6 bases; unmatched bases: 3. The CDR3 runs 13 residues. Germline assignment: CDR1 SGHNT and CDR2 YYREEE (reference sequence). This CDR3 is CASSFRGGQTQYF. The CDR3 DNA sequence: TGTGCCAGCAGCTTCCGGGGGGGCCAGACCCAGTACTTC. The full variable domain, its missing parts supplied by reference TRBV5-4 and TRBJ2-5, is ETGVTQSPTHLIKTRGQQVTLRCSSQSGHNTVSWYQQALGQGPQFIFQYYREEENGRGNFPPRFSGLQFPNYSSELNVNALELDDSALYLCASSFRGGQTQYFGPGTRLLVL.

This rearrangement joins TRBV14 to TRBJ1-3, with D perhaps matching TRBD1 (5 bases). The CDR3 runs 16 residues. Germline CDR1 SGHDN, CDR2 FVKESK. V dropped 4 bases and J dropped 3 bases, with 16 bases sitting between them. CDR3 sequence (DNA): TGTGCCAGCAGCCCGCGGGGGAGTTTCTTTGGAAACACCATATATTTT. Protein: CASSPRGSFFGNTIYF. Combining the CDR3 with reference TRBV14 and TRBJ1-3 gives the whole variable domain EAGVTQFPSHSVIEKGQTVTLRCDPISGHDNLYWYRRVMGKEIKFLLHFVKESKQDESGMPNNRFLAERTGGTYSTLKVQPAELEDSGVYFCASSPRGSFFGNTIYFGEGSWLTVV.

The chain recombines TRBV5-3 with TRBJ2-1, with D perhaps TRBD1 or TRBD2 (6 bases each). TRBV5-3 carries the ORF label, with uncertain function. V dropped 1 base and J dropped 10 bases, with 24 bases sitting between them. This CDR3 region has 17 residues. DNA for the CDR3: TGTGCCAGAAGCTTGCCCGTTTGCCGGGGGCCCGCGGGGGAGCAGTTCTTC. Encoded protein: CARSLPVCRGPAGEQFF.